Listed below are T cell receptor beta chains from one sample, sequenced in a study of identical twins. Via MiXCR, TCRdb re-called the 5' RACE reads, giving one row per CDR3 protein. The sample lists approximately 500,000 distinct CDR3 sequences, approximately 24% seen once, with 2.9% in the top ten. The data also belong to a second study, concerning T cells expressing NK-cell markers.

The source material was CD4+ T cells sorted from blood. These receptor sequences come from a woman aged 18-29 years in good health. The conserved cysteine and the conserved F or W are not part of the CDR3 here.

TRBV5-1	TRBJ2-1	ASSFPRGDSYNEQF
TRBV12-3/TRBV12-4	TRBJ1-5	ASSLGTGTGGHQPQH
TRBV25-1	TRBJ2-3	ASRRDTQY
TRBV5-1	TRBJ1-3	ASSLRGARQTGNTIY
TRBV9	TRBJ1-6	ASSVTSSGGSPLH
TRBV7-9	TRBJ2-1	ASSLQGVTYNEQF
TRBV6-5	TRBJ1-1	ASSYGTGEAF
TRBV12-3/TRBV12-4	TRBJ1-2	ASSSGTGRSYGYT
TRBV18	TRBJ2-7	ASSPELRGSYEQY
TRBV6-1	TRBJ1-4	ASSEADEKLF
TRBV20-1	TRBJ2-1	SARRPEGGLWQF
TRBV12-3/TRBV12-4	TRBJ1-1	ASSYRGSPTEAF
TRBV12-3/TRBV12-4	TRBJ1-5	ASSLVGDNQPQH
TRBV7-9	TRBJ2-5	ASSLVGGTETQY
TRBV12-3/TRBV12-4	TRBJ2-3	ASSLGGSGSGRDTQY
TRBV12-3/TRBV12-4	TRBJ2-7	ASTPKGSPYEQY
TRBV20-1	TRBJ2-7	SASRRESGLREQY
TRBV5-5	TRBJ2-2	ASRLKGGSNTGELF
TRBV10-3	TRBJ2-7	AISEGDPYEQY
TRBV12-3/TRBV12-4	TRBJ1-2	ASSLAQDRYYGYT
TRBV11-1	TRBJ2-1	ASSPPTSGGSNYNEQF
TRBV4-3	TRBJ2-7	ASSPGLAGVYEQY
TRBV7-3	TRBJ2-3	ASSHTGTRADTQY
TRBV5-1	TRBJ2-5	ASSLGLASETQY
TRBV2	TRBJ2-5	ATRTLGETQY
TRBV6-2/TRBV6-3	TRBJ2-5	ASRTTGQETQY
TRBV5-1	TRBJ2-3	ASSSTSGGTDTQY